This TCR beta chain was sequenced during a study of blood T cell repertoires in COVID-19. Overall study context: COVID-19 samples collected from the United States, Italy and Spain covered acute and convalescent phases. From T cells, B-cell-depleted T cells, or PBMCs came the material, which was cDNA or gDNA.

In the original workflow: Amplification of reference gene primers was used by the study to estimate nucleated cell counts. Assay: immunoSEQ multiplex PCR; the TCRdb copy retains only in-frame clones and omits some. V, J and clone size derive from that table, while D and trimming were established from the DNA sequence. The table has 120,000 or so clones, around nine tenths seen once. The length of the CDR3 is 18 residues. This chain links TRBV21-1 with TRBJ2-2; the table gives TRBD2 as D, unverified against the DNA. TRBV21-1 is a known pseudogene. The TCR sequence derives from a woman aged 45-60 years with acute or convalescent COVID-19. The sequenced sample was peripheral blood. CDR3 sequence reads: CASSKGTSARVRSGELFF. The CDR3 nucleotides are TGTGCCAGCAGCAAAGGGACTAGTGCGCGGGTGAGGTCCGGGGAGCTGTTTTTT.